This TCR beta chain was observed in a study of blood T cell repertoires in COVID-19. As for the study in general: The United States, Italy and Spain were the sources of the acute and convalescent COVID-19 samples. T cells, B-cell-depleted T cells, or PBMCs supplied cDNA or gDNA.

The CDR3 consists of 15 residues. Germline values: CDR1 LNHNV, CDR2 YYDKDF (reference sequence). The trim removed 0 bases at V and 6 bases at J, leaving 5 bases unmatched. Source study methods: Scientists estimated how many nucleated cells there were by amplifying reference gene primers. Profiled with immunoSEQ multiplex PCR; TCRdb holds only in-frame clones, not every one. V, J and clone size derive from that table, while D and trimming were established from the DNA sequence. There are roughly 200,000 clones in the sample; about three quarters occur only once, and 4.5% to 7% lies in the top ten. The chain is built from TRBV15 and TRBJ2-1; 7 bases align to TRBD2. The sequenced material came from peripheral blood. The receptor was isolated from a woman aged 70-85 years with acute or convalescent COVID-19. The CDR3 protein is CATSRDPAGSNEQFF. In DNA, the CDR3 is TGTGCCACCAGCAGAGATCCAGCGGGGAGCAATGAGCAGTTCTTC.